The TCR beta chain under discussion was sequenced for a study of cytomegalovirus exposure and HLA in healthy donors (TCRdb year 2017). Background for the entire study: The 500 to 800 repertoires of the first cohort and the approximately 110 validation repertoires were produced on the same platform, according to a later analysis. In addition to the first cohort of 666 subjects, a separate validation cohort of 120 different subjects was used. The study aimed to test whether cataloging public T cell receptors could reveal signatures of past pathogen exposure. To predict cytomegalovirus infection status, the study brought together high-throughput TCR immunosequencing, statistical association of individual TCRs with disease status, and machine learning. General findings and caveats noted by the study authors: It was suggested by the authors that the approach could potentially be generalized to other disease states and immunological phenotypes. The validation cohort had no HLA typing available for a later analysis, so co-occurrence within that cohort was assessed over all 120 or so repertoires. The study listed 164 TCR beta chains as associated with cytomegalovirus. A later analysis found that TCRs clustered in the first cohort also tended to co-occur in the 120 validation repertoires, with approximately 95% of cluster scores above 0. A few of the identified cytomegalovirus-associated TCR beta chains were confirmed in vitro to be specific for cytomegalovirus antigens. Most TCR sequences were observed very rarely across donors, whereas some public TCRs were present in many individuals. In both the original and validation cohorts, the classifier was reported to diagnose cytomegalovirus status with high specificity and sensitivity.

Library preparation was by the immunoSEQ multiplex PCR assay. The original pipeline was this. A statistical classification framework was built for diagnosing cytomegalovirus status from the catalog of TCR beta chain sequences. TCRdb obtained this table from immuneACCESS and retained in-frame rearrangements with V and J assigned. These tables miss some clones; where compared with another copy, unresolved V genes account for less than half of the shortfall, and the remainder is unexplained. The D gene and trimming were derived from the DNA, and the V and J assignments and clone size from that table. This sample is represented by under 95,000 clones; 90% to 95% of them were singletons. Approximately 2% of the sample belongs to the ten largest clones. The donors were included in the validation cohort of 120 subjects, a group kept apart from the roughly 680-subject first cohort. The CDR3 sequence holds 15 residues, the cysteine and phenylalanine included. Only CDR3 DNA remains: 45 bases, in frame from the first base. Trimming accounts for 2 bases at V and 9 bases at J, while the number of junction bases matched to no gene is 5. CDR1 and CDR2 were assigned from the germline V gene as LGHNA and YNFKEQ.

Worth noting for this clone: Its antigen remains undetermined. Base qualities were left out, and no much larger clone turns up one base away.

Recombination linked TRBV4-2 to TRBJ2-1, with 12 middle bases fitting TRBD2. Sequencing used PBMCs. This clonotype originated in a woman younger than 35 in good health and CMV-seronegative. The bases read TGTGCCAGCAGCCAAACTAGCGGGGGGACCGTTGAGCAGTTCTTC. Its product reads: CASSQTSGGTVEQFF.